Presented here are 32 T cell receptor beta chains from one specimen sequenced in a study of shared clonotypes between healthy human individuals. TCRdb keeps only in-frame clones here, not all; method: immunoSEQ multiplex PCR. The sample includes about 730,000 clones, over 55% of them seen just once. The sequencing input was memory CD4+ T cells sorted from blood. The subset was: CD45RA-negative fraction. All receptors come from a woman aged 30 to 39 in good health.

V is TRBV28 and J is TRBJ1-2; no definite D call. CDR1 MDHEN and CDR2 SYDVKM come from the germline V gene. V was cut by 6 bases and J by 2 bases, with 13 bases left in between. CDR3 length: 14 residues. The chain's CDR3 is CASRTRGLNYGYTF. The CDR3 DNA reads as TGTGCCAGCAGAACCCGAGGGCTAAACTATGGCTACACCTTC.

The chain recombines TRBV11-2 with TRBJ1-5; D uncertain. The germline V gene encodes CDR1 SGHAT and CDR2 FQNNGV. V dropped 1 base and J dropped 0 bases, with 4 bases sitting between them. This CDR3 spans 14 amino acids. DNA for the CDR3: TGTGCCAGCAGCTTAGCGGATAGCAATCAGCCCCAGCATTTT. Its protein is CASSLADSNQPQHF.

This clone showed up just a few times. The chain uses TRBV5-6 and TRBJ1-1; TRBD1 agrees at 9 bases. This CDR3 is built from 16 residues. V gave up 3 bases and J gave up 3 bases; unmatched junction bases: 9. Germline CDR1 is SGHDT and CDR2 is YYEEEE. The CDR3 nucleotides are TGTGCCAGCAGCTGGGGTATCGGACAGGGGTACACTGAAGCTTTCTTT. Its protein product is CASSWGIGQGYTEAFF.

The J gene is TRBJ2-3, the V gene TRBV11-2, with 10 positions matching TRBD2. Germline V CDR1 and CDR2: SGHAT, FQNNGV. This CDR3 spans 14 amino acids. V gave up 5 bases and J gave up 3 bases; unmatched junction bases: 2. Here the CDR3 DNA reads TGTGCCAGCAGCGTTAGCGGGAGGACAGATACGCAGTATTTT. It codes for CASSVSGRTDTQYF.

The V gene is TRBV28, the J gene TRBJ2-7; no definite D call. This CDR3 contains 16 residues. V was pared by 7 bases and J by 7 bases, with 26 bases between. Germline V gives CDR1 MDHEN, CDR2 SYDVKM. For the CDR3, the DNA is TGTGCCAGCAACCCGAGGTGGGGTCCTCGCTACGAAGAGCAGTACTTC. Amino acids: CASNPRWGPRYEEQYF.

This clone was detected a few times. Other DNA sequences from this sample encode an identical CDR3 as well. The chain is built from TRBV9 and TRBJ1-1, with D uncertain. CDR1 is SGDLS, CDR2 YYNGEE, per germline. This CDR3 comprises 13 residues. Trimming removed 4 bases at V and 3 bases at J, with 10 bases between. CDR3 DNA sequence: TGTGCCAGCAGCCGCCGGGAGGACACTGAAGCTTTCTTT. Amino acids: CASSRREDTEAFF.

A word on this clone: Additional DNA sequences in this sample encode the identical CDR3. The gene calls are TRBV29-1 and TRBJ1-4; tentative D call: TRBD1 (5 bases). V was clipped by 5 bases and J by 5 bases, with 9 bases between them. Germline V lookup: CDR1 SQVTM, CDR2 ANQGSEA. The CDR3 has 12 amino acids. CDR3 sequence: CSVRGGNEKLFF. Written as DNA, the CDR3 is TGCAGCGTTCGCGGGGGGAATGAAAAACTGTTTTTT.

This clone occurred a few times. CDR3 loop: CASGGTNYGYTF. Here the CDR3 DNA reads TGTGCCAGTGGAGGGACTAACTATGGCTACACCTTC. The genes are TRBV6-6 and TRBJ1-2, with unresolved D. The CDR3 sequence is 12 residues long. Germline V gene data show CDR1 as MNHNY and CDR2 as SVGAGI (reference sequence). V was shortened by 9 bases and J by 0 bases, with 8 bases between the two germline ends.

V is TRBV7-9 and J is TRBJ1-4; D ambiguous. The CDR3 covers 14 residues. V was cut by 2 bases and J by 4 bases, with 8 bases left in between. Germline V gene data show CDR1 as SEHNR and CDR2 as FQNEAQ (reference sequence). CDR3 loop: CASSLMDLNEKLFF. The DNA of the CDR3 is TGTGCCAGCAGCTTAATGGATCTTAATGAAAAACTGTTTTTT.

The chain links TRBV30 to TRBJ1-5, with D tentatively TRBD1 (5 bases). V lost 3 bases and J 4 bases, leaving 13 bases between the germline ends. CDR3 size: 14 residues. The V gene's germline CDR1 is GTSNPN and CDR2 SVGIG (reference sequence). For the CDR3, the DNA is TGTGCCTGGAGGAGCCAGGGTTGGAATCAGCCCCAGCATTTT. Amino acid sequence: CAWRSQGWNQPQHF.

The chain recombines TRBV19 with TRBJ1-4; D remains unclear. CDR3 size: 16 residues. The germline gives CDR1 LNHDA, CDR2 SQIVND (reference sequence). Trimming removed 2 bases from V and 0 bases from J, with 10 bases in between. As DNA, the CDR3 is TGTGCCAGTAGTATAAGGCAGACTGCAACTAATGAAAAACTGTTTTTT. Its translation is CASSIRQTATNEKLFF. The complete variable domain, with remaining parts taken from reference TRBV19 and TRBJ1-4, reads DGGITQSPKYLFRKEGQNVTLSCEQNLNHDAMYWYRQDPGQGLRLIYYSQIVNDFQKGDIAEGYSVSREKKESFPLTVTSAQKNPTAFYLCASSIRQTATNEKLFFGSGTQLSVL.

This clone was detected a few times. Within the sample, other DNA sequences also encode this same CDR3. The chain employs TRBV5-4 and TRBJ2-7; D not certain. V was trimmed by 0 bases and J by 6 bases, leaving 7 bases between them. Per germline, CDR1 SGHNT and CDR2 YYREEE (reference sequence). This CDR3 is built from 12 residues. The chain's CDR3 is CASSLDESEQYF. The CDR3 DNA reads TGTGCCAGCAGCTTGGACGAAAGCGAGCAGTACTTC.

The chain uses TRBV28 and TRBJ2-7, with 7 bases identical to TRBD1. The CDR3 length is 15 residues. With V trimmed by 1 base and J by 2 bases, 5 bases remained unmatched. Germline loops: CDR1 MDHEN, CDR2 SYDVKM. CDR3 sequence: CASSLLDRAPYEQYF. The CDR3 coding sequence is TGTGCCAGCAGTTTATTAGACAGGGCCCCCTACGAGCAGTACTTC.

This clone was recorded a few times. The chain is built from TRBV6-1 and TRBJ2-7; D is uncertain. Germline V gene sequence: CDR1 MNHNS, CDR2 SASEGT. The CDR3 covers 15 residues. V was cut by 5 bases and J by 2 bases, with 16 bases left in between. This chain's CDR3 is CASSPVALNTYEQYF. CDR3 bases: TGTGCCAGCAGTCCAGTGGCGTTAAACACCTACGAGCAGTACTTC.

This chain links TRBV5-1 with TRBJ2-3, with D possibly TRBD1 on 6 matching bases. Germline CDR1 is SGHRS and CDR2 is YFSETQ. The CDR3 loop spans 14 amino acids. The V and J ends lost 0 bases and 5 bases respectively, with 10 bases between them. The CDR3 reads CASSLGTEQDTQYF. CDR3 DNA: TGCGCCAGCAGCTTGGGGACAGAGCAAGATACGCAGTATTTT.

This chain joins TRBV18 and TRBJ2-7; TRBD1 agrees at 8 bases. J gave up 12 bases and V 2 bases, and 12 bases lay outside the gene matches. The CDR3 contains 14 residues. CDR1 and CDR2 from the germline V gene are KGHSH and LQKENI. CDR3 sequence: CASSPAGQDFWRYF. The CDR3 DNA reads TGTGCCAGCTCACCAGCGGGACAGGACTTCTGGCGGTACTTC.

This chain connects TRBV11-2 to TRBJ2-7, with 7 bases identical to TRBD2. V lost 1 base, J lost 1 base, and 4 bases stayed unmatched. Germline values: CDR1 SGHAT, CDR2 FQNNGV. The CDR3 is 15 residues long. In DNA, the CDR3 is TGTGCCAGCAGCTTAGTCCCTAGCGGATCCTACGAGCAGTACTTC. Translation: CASSLVPSGSYEQYF. The full variable domain, with the rest looked up from reference TRBV11-2 and TRBJ2-7, is EAGVAQSPRYKIIEKRQSVAFWCNPISGHATLYWYQQILGQGPKLLIQFQNNGVVDDSQLPKDRFSAERLKGVDSTLKIQPAKLEDSAVYLCASSLVPSGSYEQYFGPGTRLTVT.

The rearrangement links TRBV30 to TRBJ2-7; D may match TRBD1 or TRBD2 (5 bases each). This CDR3 is built from 13 residues. Per germline, CDR1 GTSNPN and CDR2 SVGIG (reference sequence). Trimming took 3 bases from V and 0 from J, leaving 9 bases between them. CDR3 nucleotide sequence: TGTGCCTGGAGGACGGGACCCTCCTACGAGCAGTACTTC. It specifies CAWRTGPSYEQYF.

This chain uses TRBV14 with TRBJ2-5; D call uncertain. The germline CDR1 and CDR2 sequences are SGHDN and FVKESK. The CDR3 is made up of 12 amino acids. The germline V and J ends were trimmed by 2 bases and 4 bases, with 5 bases remaining between them. In DNA form, the CDR3 reads TGTGCCAGCAGCCAATTAGCAGAGACCCAGTACTTC. Translated, it gives CASSQLAETQYF.

This clone was seen a handful of times. This rearrangement joins TRBV27 to TRBJ2-2; D not certain. Germline CDR1 reads MNHEY; CDR2 reads SMNVEV (reference sequence). Trimming took 2 bases from V and 9 from J, leaving 16 bases between them. The CDR3 consists of 15 residues. The CDR3 nucleotides read TGTGCCAGCAGTTTAGTGTTGGCCTCCTCCAGGGAGCTGTTTTTT. Its protein product is CASSLVLASSRELFF.

The chain uses TRBV28 and TRBJ2-3; unclear D gene. V was shortened by 5 bases and J by 0 bases, with 6 bases between the two germline ends. The CDR3 has 13 residues. Germline lookup yields CDR1 MDHEN and CDR2 SYDVKM. The CDR3 loop reads CASSETSTDTQYF. CDR3 in DNA: TGTGCCAGCAGTGAAACTAGCACAGATACGCAGTATTTT.

Comments on this clone: One end of the junction is discordant with germline, which a read error may explain. The genes are TRBV7-9 and TRBJ2-5; TRBD2 aligns across 9 bases. This CDR3 has 14 residues. Germline V gene lookup returns CDR1 SEHNR and CDR2 FQNEAQ (reference sequence). In DNA, the CDR3 is TGTGCCAGCAGCGTAGCGGGAGACCAAGAGACCCAGTACTTC. Translation: CASSVAGDQETQYF.

The count of this clone is one. This sequence joins TRBV5-5 and TRBJ1-3; 8 bases agree with TRBD1. V lost 4 bases and J lost 3; bases outside the gene matches: 9. Germline V gene sequence: CDR1 SGHKS, CDR2 YYEKEE (reference sequence). This CDR3 has 16 residues. This chain's CDR3 is CASSPWTGKSGNTIYF. The CDR3 DNA follows: TGTGCCAGCAGCCCGTGGACAGGGAAGAGTGGAAACACCATATATTTT.

The V gene is TRBV29-1, the J gene TRBJ2-3, with 7 bases matching TRBD1. The germline gives CDR1 SQVTM, CDR2 ANQGSEA. With V trimmed by 1 base and J by 1 base, 5 bases remained unmatched. The CDR3 runs to 15 residues. CDR3 amino acids: CSVEGGTAGTDTQYF. CDR3 sequence (DNA): TGCAGCGTTGAAGGGGGGACAGCGGGCACAGATACGCAGTATTTT.

Judged by abundance, this clone is medium-sized. Within the sample, other DNA sequences also encode this same CDR3. The chain uses TRBV6-5 and TRBJ2-7; TRBD1 aligns across 7 bases. Looked up from germline, CDR1 is MNHEY and CDR2 is SVGAGI. V gave up 6 bases and J gave up 2 bases; unmatched junction bases: 7. The CDR3 has 14 residues. In nucleotides, the CDR3 is TGTGCCAGCAGCTTCACAGGGGACCCCTACGAGCAGTACTTC. Translation gives CASSFTGDPYEQYF.

The CDR3 region is CASSLAGADGELFF. The DNA of the CDR3 is TGCGCCAGCAGCTTGGCCGGAGCGGACGGGGAGCTGTTTTTT. The chain joins TRBV5-1 to TRBJ2-2; possibly TRBD2 for D (5 bases). Per the germline V gene, CDR1 is SGHRS and CDR2 is YFSETQ. V lost 0 bases to trimming and J lost 7 bases, with 10 bases between them. This CDR3 region has 14 residues.

This clone showed up just once. J is TRBJ2-7 and V is TRBV6-5; 9 positions agree with TRBD1. With 5 bases clipped from V and 6 bases from J, the junction kept 8 bases outside the gene matches. The CDR3 has 14 residues. The germline V gene encodes CDR1 MNHEY and CDR2 SVGAGI. This CDR3 reads CASSPRTGAGEQYF. CDR3 nucleotides: TGTGCCAGCAGTCCCCGGACAGGGGCGGGCGAGCAGTACTTC.

This chain links TRBV11-3 with TRBJ2-1; D possibly corresponds to TRBD2 (5 bases). Trimming stripped 2 bases from V and 2 bases from J, with 10 bases between. Germline-derived CDR1 and CDR2 are SGHNT and YENEEA. The CDR3 is 15 residues long. CDR3 loop: CASSLWWETYNEQFF. The CDR3, as DNA: TGTGCCAGCAGCTTATGGTGGGAGACCTACAATGAGCAGTTCTTC.

The rearrangement links TRBV10-2 to TRBJ2-1, with D possibly TRBD2 on 5 matching bases. The CDR3 runs to 17 residues. The ends were cut back, 3 bases at V and 0 bases at J, with 15 bases in the middle. Looked up from germline, CDR1 is WSHSY and CDR2 is SAAADI. CDR3 in amino acids: CASSDPGNPYSYNEQFF. The CDR3 coding sequence is TGCGCCAGCAGTGATCCCGGGAACCCCTACTCCTACAATGAGCAGTTCTTC.

The gene calls are TRBV18 and TRBJ2-2, with 7 bases that match TRBD1. This CDR3 is 14 amino acids long. The junction had 7 bases not matched to a gene; V was cut back by 6 bases and J by 6 bases. Germline V lookup: CDR1 KGHSH, CDR2 LQKENI. Here the CDR3 DNA reads TGTGCCAGCTCTCAACAGGGGATTTCCGGGGAGCTGTTTTTT. It encodes CASSQQGISGELFF.

This chain connects TRBV10-1 to TRBJ1-5; no clear D. Trimming removed 0 bases from V and 4 bases from J, with 4 bases in between. CDR1 is WNHNN, CDR2 SYGVQD, per germline (reference sequence). This CDR3 has 13 amino acids. The CDR3 DNA reads TGCGCCAGCAGTGAGTCTTTTAATCAGCCCCAGCATTTT. Amino acid sequence: CASSESFNQPQHF.

The chain has TRBV29-1 and TRBJ2-3, with TRBD2 matching 11 bases. After removal of 7 bases from V and 3 bases from J, the junction contained 9 bases not matched to a gene. This CDR3 is 15 amino acids long. Germline loops: CDR1 SQVTM, CDR2 ANQGSEA. CDR3 in DNA: TGCAGCGCCAAGACTAGCGGGATATTTACAGATACGCAGTATTTT. As protein: CSAKTSGIFTDTQYF.